This T cell receptor (beta chain) comes out of a study of blood T cell repertoires in COVID-19. Whole-study context: The origin of the acute and convalescent COVID-19 samples was the United States, Italy and Spain.

Germline-derived CDR1 and CDR2 are WNHNN and SYGVQD (reference sequence). V dropped 3 bases and J dropped 4; count of bases not matched to a gene: 10. The CDR3 runs to 16 residues. Assay used: immunoSEQ multiplex PCR; TCRdb lists only in-frame clones, some missing. This sample carries under 150,000 clones, roughly four fifths of them seen once, and the ten largest clones take roughly 9%. The source material was peripheral blood. V gene TRBV10-1 combines with J gene TRBJ2-7, with TRBD1 identical over 9 bases. The TCR was taken from a man in his forties or fifties with active or convalescent COVID-19. CDR3 region: CASSEKGTGSFYEQYF. The CDR3 DNA reads TGCGCCAGCAGTGAAAAGGGGACAGGGAGTTTTTACGAGCAGTACTTC.